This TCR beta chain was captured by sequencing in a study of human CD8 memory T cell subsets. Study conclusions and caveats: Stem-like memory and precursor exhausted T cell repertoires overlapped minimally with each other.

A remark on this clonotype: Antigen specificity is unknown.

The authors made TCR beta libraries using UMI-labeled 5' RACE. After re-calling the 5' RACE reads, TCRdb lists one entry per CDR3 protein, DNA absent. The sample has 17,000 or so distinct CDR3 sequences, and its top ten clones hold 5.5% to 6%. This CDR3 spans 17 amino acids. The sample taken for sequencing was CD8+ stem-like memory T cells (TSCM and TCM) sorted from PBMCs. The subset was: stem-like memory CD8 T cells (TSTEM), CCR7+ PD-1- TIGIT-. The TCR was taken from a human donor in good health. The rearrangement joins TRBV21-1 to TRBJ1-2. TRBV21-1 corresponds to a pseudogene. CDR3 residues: CASSSRGRGPKNYGYTF.